The rows below give T cell receptor beta chains drawn from one sample of a study of T cell responses to AZD1222 COVID-19 vaccine. Method: immunoSEQ multiplex PCR; TCRdb's copy keeps in-frame clones and lacks some. The profile shows about 150,000 clones, approximately 90% of them singletons. Sequenced material: peripheral blood, taken 28 days after the second AZD1222 dose. All receptors come from an adult who received the AZD1222 COVID-19 vaccine. Both conserved end residues are part of each CDR3. Fields, in order: D gene, J gene, V gene, clone size, CDR3 protein, CDR3 DNA. D genes are given only for firm matches. Clone size is not always given. Where it is, it says once, few, many or a class for expanded clones.

>TRBD2|TRBJ2-2|TRBV5-7|-
CASSLSGLAGELFF
TGTGCCAGCAGCTTGTCAGGACTAGCGGGAGAACTGTTTTTT
>TRBD1|TRBJ1-3|TRBV2|-
CASRAGTGYSGNTIYF
TGTGCCAGCAGGGCCGGGACAGGCTACTCTGGAAACACCATATATTTT
>TRBD1|TRBJ2-1|TRBV19|-
CASSMGQGVYNEQFF
TGTGCCAGTAGTATGGGACAGGGGGTCTACAATGAGCAGTTCTTC
>-|TRBJ2-2|TRBV19|-
CASTENANTGELFF
TGTGCCAGTACCGAGAACGCGAACACCGGGGAGCTGTTTTTT
>-|TRBJ2-7|TRBV6-2/TRBV6-3|-
CASSYSAELNSYEQYF
TGTGCCAGCAGTTACTCGGCAGAACTAAACTCCTACGAGCAGTACTTC
>TRBD2|TRBJ2-2|TRBV3-1/TRBV3-2|once
CASSQVSGVNTGELFF
TGTGCCAGCAGCCAAGTAAGCGGGGTGAACACCGGGGAGCTGTTTTTT
>-|TRBJ1-6|TRBV5-4|-
CASSSIQGNSPLHF
TGTGCCAGCAGCTCAATCCAGGGAAATTCACCCCTCCACTTT
>-|TRBJ2-7|TRBV13|-
CASSDRSYEQYF
TGTGCCAGCAGCGACAGGAGCTACGAGCAGTACTTC
>TRBD1|TRBJ2-7|TRBV6-5|-
CANGEGTGGSYEQYF
TGTGCCAACGGGGAGGGGACAGGGGGCTCCTACGAGCAGTACTTC
>TRBD1|TRBJ2-2|TRBV11-1|-
CASSFQGALTGELFF
TGTGCCAGCAGCTTTCAGGGGGCCCTCACCGGGGAGCTGTTTTTT
>TRBD1|TRBJ1-3|TRBV9|-
CASSAYRGGSGNTIYF
TGTGCCAGCAGCGCATACAGGGGAGGGTCTGGAAACACCATATATTTT
>-|TRBJ2-5|TRBV29-1|-
CSVPDGGGYQETQYF
TGCAGCGTCCCGGATGGGGGAGGCTATCAAGAGACCCAGTACTTC
>-|TRBJ2-1|TRBV11-3|-
CASSARTGGGSNEQFF
TGTGCCAGCAGCGCCAGGACAGGCGGGGGATCCAATGAGCAGTTCTTC
>-|TRBJ2-7|TRBV7-9|-
CASSLNVEQYF
TGTGCCAGCAGCTTAAATGTCGAGCAGTACTTC
>-|TRBJ1-2|TRBV6-2/TRBV6-3|-
CAISDRSKNYGYTF
TGTGCCATCAGTGACAGGTCGAAGAACTATGGCTACACCTTC
>TRBD2|TRBJ2-7|TRBV7-9|few
CASSPLAGGLWYEQYF
TGTGCCAGCAGCCCACTAGCGGGGGGATTGTGGTACGAGCAGTACTTC
>-|TRBJ1-1|TRBV28|few
CASSLPLGLPGERTEAFF
TGTGCCAGCAGTCTCCCTTTGGGGCTGCCGGGAGAACGCACTGAAGCTTTCTTT
>-|TRBJ2-7|TRBV29-1|-
CSVNRESSYEQYF
TGCAGCGTCAACAGGGAGAGCTCCTACGAGCAGTACTTC
>TRBD1|TRBJ1-2|TRBV2|-
CASSEGRGRVVGYTF
TGTGCCAGCAGTGAGGGGAGGGGGCGCGTGGTTGGCTACACCTTC
>-|TRBJ1-6|TRBV3-1/TRBV3-2|-
CASSQEVRFSPLHF
TGTGCCAGCAGCCAAGAGGTACGCTTCTCACCCCTCCACTTT
>-|TRBJ2-6|TRBV7-3|-
CASSPDSGANVLTF
TGTGCCAGCAGCCCAGACTCTGGGGCCAACGTCCTGACTTTC
>-|TRBJ1-2|TRBV27|-
CASSLNTPTDYGYTF
TGTGCCAGCAGTTTGAATACGCCTACGGACTATGGCTACACCTTC